These 24 T cell receptor beta chains were sequenced from one sample in a study of Tregs in tolerant kidney transplant recipients. Sequencing was performed with immunoSEQ multiplex PCR; in TCRdb, only in-frame clones are kept and a portion is missing. The sample carries about 19,000 clones, about 71% recorded once. These receptors lack a known antigen. Source material: Tregs from blood cultured with allogeneic cells. The receptors shown here come from a human donor in good health.

V usage is TRBV5-1 and J usage is TRBJ1-2, with TRBD1 identical over 9 bases. J gave up 2 bases and V 1 base, and 0 bases lay outside the gene matches. This CDR3 has 14 amino acids. Germline V gene sequence: CDR1 SGHRS, CDR2 YFSETQ. The CDR3 reads CASSLTGGNYGYTF. CDR3 in DNA: TGCGCCAGCAGCTTGACAGGGGGCAACTATGGCTACACCTTC.

The chain employs TRBV9 and TRBJ2-2; perhaps TRBD2 as D (7 bases). Germline V gene sequence: CDR1 SGDLS, CDR2 YYNGEE. V shed 1 base and J shed 5 bases, with 12 bases lying between them. The length of the CDR3 is 15 residues. The CDR3 DNA reads TGTGCCAGCAGCGTAAGGACAGCGGGGACCGGGGAGCTGTTTTTT. Protein product: CASSVRTAGTGELFF.

The CDR3: CASSTRTGTYEQYF. CDR3 nucleotides: TGTGCCAGCAGTACTCGGACAGGCACCTACGAGCAGTACTTC. The genes are TRBV6-6 and TRBJ2-7; 7 bases fit TRBD1. The germline CDR1 and CDR2 sequences are MNHNY and SVGAGI (reference sequence). Losses at the gene ends were 5 bases for V and 2 bases for J; bases not matched to a gene: 6. This CDR3 contains 14 residues.

The rearrangement uses TRBV2 and TRBJ1-1, with 9 bases aligning to TRBD1. Looked up from germline, CDR1 is SNHLY and CDR2 is FYNNEI. The CDR3 has 14 amino acids. V trimming: 6 bases; J trimming: 4 bases; junction bases outside the gene matches: 6. The CDR3 sequence: CASRVDRGGTEAFF. CDR3 DNA: TGTGCCAGCAGGGTGGACAGGGGTGGCACTGAAGCTTTCTTT. The whole variable domain, remainder taken from reference TRBV2 and TRBJ1-1, is EPEVTQTPSHQVTQMGQEVILRCVPISNHLYFYWYRQILGQKVEFLVSFYNNEISEKSEIFDDQFSVERPDGSNFTLKIRSTKLEDSAMYFCASRVDRGGTEAFFGQGTRLTVV.

This clone occurred once. The chain joins TRBV7-9 to TRBJ2-5; 9 bases are a match to TRBD2. Germline trimming cut 3 bases from V and 4 bases from J; bases unmatched to any gene: 9. Germline values: CDR1 SEHNR, CDR2 FQNEAQ (reference sequence). CDR3 length: 16 residues. In DNA form, the CDR3 reads TGTGCCAGCAGCTTCTCCATTATAGCGGGGGTAGAGACCCAGTACTTC. Its translation is CASSFSIIAGVETQYF. The full variable domain, rest sourced from reference TRBV7-9 and TRBJ2-5, is DTGVSQNPRHKITKRGQNVTFRCDPISEHNRLYWYRQTLGQGPEFLTYFQNEAQLEKSRLLSDRFSAERPKGSFSTLEIQRTEQGDSAMYLCASSFSIIAGVETQYFGPGTRLLVL.

V usage is TRBV11-2 and J usage is TRBJ2-1; no clear D gene. Germline values: CDR1 SGHAT, CDR2 FQNNGV. The CDR3 has 12 residues. Deletions cut 2 bases from V and 7 bases from J, with 6 bases between. The CDR3 bases are TGTGCCAGCAGCTTACAGACAAATGAGCAGTTCTTC. Its translation is CASSLQTNEQFF. Variable domain in full (rest from reference TRBV11-2 and TRBJ2-1): EAGVAQSPRYKIIEKRQSVAFWCNPISGHATLYWYQQILGQGPKLLIQFQNNGVVDDSQLPKDRFSAERLKGVDSTLKIQPAKLEDSAVYLCASSLQTNEQFFGPGTRLTVL.

This rearrangement joins TRBV2 to TRBJ2-1, with TRBD2 matching over 7 bases. Unmatched junction bases numbered 6, after V lost 7 bases and J lost 0 bases. Germline V CDR1 and CDR2: SNHLY, FYNNEI. CDR3 length: 15 residues. CDR3 nucleotide sequence: TGTGCCAGCATTGCGGGGGAGAGCTCCTACAATGAGCAGTTCTTC. Translating gives CASIAGESSYNEQFF.

This clone came up a few times. The rearrangement links TRBV6-6 to TRBJ2-2, with 8 bases aligning to TRBD1. The ends lost 5 bases at V and 0 bases at J; junction bases unmatched: 5. The germline gives CDR1 MNHNY, CDR2 SVGAGI (reference sequence). The CDR3 is 16 amino acids. DNA of the CDR3: TGTGCCAGCAGTAGTCGACAGGGGTCGAACACCGGGGAGCTGTTTTTT. Translated, it gives CASSSRQGSNTGELFF.

This chain connects TRBV6-6 to TRBJ1-1; the D gene is possibly TRBD1 (6 bases). V lost 7 bases to trimming and J lost 0 bases, with 12 bases between them. Germline values: CDR1 MNHNY, CDR2 SVGAGI (reference sequence). The length of the CDR3 is 14 residues. CDR3 protein: CASTRDTMNTEAFF. The CDR3 DNA reads as TGTGCCAGCACCAGGGACACTATGAACACTGAAGCTTTCTTT.

CDR3 DNA: TGTGCCAGCAGTCGGAGATCCTACAATGAGCAGTTCTTC. Translating it yields CASSRRSYNEQFF. The rearrangement uses TRBV6-5 and TRBJ2-1; D not resolved. This CDR3 comprises 13 residues. The ends were cut back, 5 bases at V and 1 base at J, with 6 bases in the middle. CDR1 and CDR2 (germline): MNHEY, SVGAGI.

Only a few counts were recorded for this clone. The chain links TRBV7-9 to TRBJ1-2, with 8 bases that match TRBD1. Per germline, CDR1 SEHNR and CDR2 FQNEAQ (reference sequence). Trimming cost V 0 bases and J 7 bases; bases outside gene matches: 7. There are 15 residues in the CDR3. CDR3 in amino acids: CASSLASDRVGGYTF. In DNA form, the CDR3 reads TGTGCCAGCAGCTTAGCGTCGGACAGGGTCGGTGGCTACACCTTC. The whole variable domain, remainder taken from reference TRBV7-9 and TRBJ1-2, is DTGVSQNPRHKITKRGQNVTFRCDPISEHNRLYWYRQTLGQGPEFLTYFQNEAQLEKSRLLSDRFSAERPKGSFSTLEIQRTEQGDSAMYLCASSLASDRVGGYTFGSGTRLTVV.

This clone was found a few times. The V gene is TRBV9, the J gene TRBJ1-3; TRBD1 is a possible D gene (5 bases). V lost 4 bases and J 2 bases, leaving 13 bases between the germline ends. This CDR3 has 15 amino acids. Germline V gene data show CDR1 as SGDLS and CDR2 as YYNGEE. This chain's CDR3 is CASSSNPRAGNTIYF. The CDR3 bases are TGTGCCAGCAGCTCGAACCCCAGGGCTGGAAACACCATATATTTT.

The chain has TRBV19 and TRBJ1-5; no clear D. Germline V gene lookup returns CDR1 LNHDA and CDR2 SQIVND (reference sequence). The CDR3 totals 13 residues. V was clipped by 3 bases and J by 6 bases, with 9 bases between them. The CDR3 loop reads CASSIETSQPQHF. In nucleotides, the CDR3 is TGTGCCAGTAGTATCGAGACGAGTCAGCCCCAGCATTTT.

The chain has TRBV7-2 and TRBJ2-5, with TRBD2 matching 9 bases. Germline assignment: CDR1 SGHTA and CDR2 FQGNSA. The CDR3 totals 16 residues. V gave up 2 bases and J gave up 4 bases; unmatched junction bases: 8. CDR3 protein: CASSLSAGGSGETQYF. CDR3 nucleotide sequence: TGTGCCAGCAGCTTATCAGCGGGAGGTTCGGGAGAGACCCAGTACTTC.

The rearrangement uses TRBV6-5 and TRBJ2-7; D is perhaps TRBD1 or TRBD2 (5 bases each). The CDR3 is made up of 13 amino acids. Germline V gene data show CDR1 as MNHEY and CDR2 as SVGAGI. V was cut by 3 bases and J by 6 bases, with 12 bases left in between. In DNA form, the CDR3 reads TGTGCCAGCAGTTATTACGGGACCGGCGAGCAGTACTTC. Translated, it gives CASSYYGTGEQYF.

This clone has only a few counts. The gene calls are TRBV27 and TRBJ2-2; TRBD1 might be the D (6 bases). This CDR3 has 15 amino acids. V lost 6 bases to trimming and J lost 7 bases, with 18 bases between them. Germline assignment: CDR1 MNHEY and CDR2 SMNVEV (reference sequence). CDR3 sequence reads: CASSSSWGLVGELFF. Here the CDR3 DNA reads TGTGCCAGCAGCTCGTCGTGGGGGCTGGTCGGGGAGCTGTTTTTT.

This clone was seen only a few times. Other DNA sequences in this specimen translate into the identical CDR3. This chain links TRBV6-1 with TRBJ2-7; D is undetermined. Germline assignment: CDR1 MNHNS and CDR2 SASEGT. V lost 6 bases and J lost 2, with 5 bases in between. The CDR3 contains 11 residues. CDR3 sequence (DNA): TGTGCCAGCAGGGAAACCTACGAGCAGTACTTC. Its translation: CASRETYEQYF.

V gene TRBV5-4 combines with J gene TRBJ2-7; unclear D gene. CDR1 SGHNT and CDR2 YYREEE come from the germline V gene (reference sequence). The CDR3 is 12 residues long. The V end lost 2 bases, the J end lost 4 bases, and 7 bases lay between the germline ends. CDR3 loop: CASSLNPYEQYF. Here the CDR3 DNA reads TGTGCCAGCAGCTTAAACCCATACGAGCAGTACTTC.

There are a few counts of this clone. This chain connects TRBV5-1 to TRBJ1-5, with 9 bases lining up with TRBD1. Germline V gene sequence: CDR1 SGHRS, CDR2 YFSETQ. The J segment lost 7 bases and the V segment lost 4 bases, leaving 9 bases of the junction unmatched. CDR3 size: 15 residues. This CDR3 reads CASSAGTGSGQPQHF. CDR3 sequence (DNA): TGCGCCAGCAGCGCGGGGACAGGGTCCGGGCAGCCCCAGCATTTT.

The chain combines TRBV6-5 with TRBJ2-1; 11 bases are shared with TRBD2. CDR1 is MNHEY, CDR2 SVGAGI, per germline. V dropped 6 bases and J dropped 2; count of bases not matched to a gene: 3. This CDR3 has 15 residues. The CDR3 spells CASRLAGGPYNEQFF. The CDR3 DNA is TGTGCCAGCAGATTAGCGGGAGGGCCCTACAATGAGCAGTTCTTC.

The CDR3 region has the DNA TGTGCCAGCAGCTTAATTGGCAGGAACACTGAAGCTTTCTTT. Translated: CASSLIGRNTEAFF. The chain uses TRBV5-4 and TRBJ1-1; D unclear. This CDR3 has 14 amino acids. CDR1 is SGHNT, CDR2 YYREEE, per germline (reference sequence). V lost 2 bases, J lost 1 base, and 9 bases lay in between.

In its sample, this clone was seen a few times. This sequence joins TRBV7-9 and TRBJ1-1; TRBD1 agrees at 9 bases. Germline CDR1 reads SEHNR; CDR2 reads FQNEAQ (reference sequence). J was trimmed by 5 bases and V by 5 bases; bases with no gene match: 6. This CDR3 has 14 amino acids. CDR3 in DNA: TGTGCCAGCAGCCTCACGACAGGGGGGACTGAAGCTTTCTTT. It yields the protein CASSLTTGGTEAFF.

This clone showed up just a few times. The rearrangement links TRBV6-6 to TRBJ2-3; TRBD2 agrees at 13 bases. Trimming cost V 4 bases and J 6 bases; bases outside gene matches: 4. The CDR3 is 15 amino acids. The germline V gene encodes CDR1 MNHNY and CDR2 SVGAGI (reference sequence). The CDR3: CASSFRTSGGDTQYF. In DNA form, the CDR3 reads TGTGCCAGCAGTTTCCGGACTAGCGGGGGCGATACGCAGTATTTT.

The chain is built from TRBV6-6 and TRBJ2-7; the D is unclear. CDR3 length: 14 amino acids. V shed 2 bases and J shed 2 bases, with 10 bases lying between them. Germline V lookup: CDR1 MNHNY, CDR2 SVGAGI (reference sequence). CDR3 nucleotide sequence: TGTGCCAGCAGTTACAGTGATCTAACCTACGAGCAGTACTTC. Translation gives CASSYSDLTYEQYF.